The clone carrying this T cell receptor (beta chain) was seen more than once but under ten times. This CDR3 has 14 residues. Germline V gene sequence: CDR1 MDHEN, CDR2 SYDVKM. V was pared by 3 bases and J by 6 bases, with 15 bases between. TCRdb independently ran MiXCR on the 5' RACE reads; one entry per CDR3 protein. Among hundreds of thousands of distinct CDR3 sequences, approximately 9% were seen once, and the ten largest hold roughly 0.97%. The data derive from a study of identical twins. These records were also assigned to another study, of yellow fever vaccine responses in identical twins.

This TCR derives from a woman younger than 35 in good health. V is TRBV28 and J is TRBJ2-7; D may be TRBD2 (6 bases). Sequencing was carried out using PBMCs. In DNA form, the CDR3 reads TGTGCCAGCAGTTTCGGGGGACTGACTGGCGAGCAGTACTTC. This encodes CASSFGGLTGEQYF.